This T cell receptor (beta chain) stems from a study of T cell responses to AZD1222 COVID-19 vaccine. General study points: Donors in the cohort were predominantly white British and more often female, and clonal diversity was possibly underestimated. Spike-specific TCR depth and breadth grew after two AZD1222 doses.

Profiled with immunoSEQ multiplex PCR; TCRdb holds only in-frame clones, not every one. The table lists about 120,000 clones, roughly 90% of them singletons, with approximately 1.1% in the top ten. Germline V CDR1 and CDR2: KGHSH, LQKENI. There are 13 residues in the CDR3. The V end lost 6 bases, the J end lost 5 bases, and 11 bases lay between the germline ends. This clone was seen only a few times. Antigen unknown. Sequenced here: peripheral blood, sampled on day 0 of AZD1222 vaccination. This TCR derives from an adult in good health. The chain couples TRBV18 to TRBJ1-5, with D possibly being TRBD1 (5 bases). The CDR3 sequence is CASSGARDQPQHF. Here the CDR3 DNA reads TGTGCCAGCTCCGGGGCGCGGGATCAGCCCCAGCATTTT.